The 3 T cell receptor beta chains listed next were all sequenced from one sample in a study of early stage breast cancer tumors. Libraries were prepared by immunoSEQ multiplex PCR; TCRdb keeps only in-frame clonotypes and omits some of them. The sample has about 6,300 clones, about 73% seen once. Sample: normal breast tissue next to the tumor. The receptor source for this set is a person aged 40-50 years with breast cancer.

J is TRBJ1-2 and V is TRBV5-4, with a tentative D call TRBD1 (6 bases). This CDR3 has 13 residues. CDR1 is SGHNT, CDR2 YYREEE, per germline (reference sequence). V dropped 5 bases and J dropped 4 bases, with 12 bases sitting between them. This chain's CDR3 is CASRPTGLYGYTF. The CDR3 DNA is TGTGCCAGCAGGCCAACAGGGCTCTATGGCTACACCTTC.

J is TRBJ1-2 and V is TRBV30; D may be TRBD1 (6 bases). Germline V lookup: CDR1 GTSNPN, CDR2 SVGIG (reference sequence). The CDR3 sequence is 15 residues long. V lost 2 bases and J 6 bases, leaving 19 bases between the germline ends. The CDR3: CAWSPTRTGLDGYTF. In nucleotides, the CDR3 is TGTGCCTGGAGTCCTACCCGAACAGGGTTAGATGGCTACACCTTC.

As DNA, the CDR3 is TGTGCCAGCAGCATAATGTCGGCAGGGGGTGAAAAACTGTTTTTT. Translating it yields CASSIMSAGGEKLFF. The chain has TRBV5-5 and TRBJ1-4, with 7 bases matching TRBD1. CDR3 size: 15 residues. Germline lookup yields CDR1 SGHKS and CDR2 YYEKEE (reference sequence). J lost 7 bases, V lost 4 bases, and 10 bases had no gene match.